This T cell receptor (beta chain) derives from a study of shared clonotypes between healthy human individuals. Across several immunoSEQ plates, the genomic DNA of each subset was split evenly. PCR replicates from unsorted PBMC used approximately 290 ng DNA, and this amount was some 30,000 T cell genomes. The assay was immunoSEQ multiplex PCR, and TCRdb's table has in-frame clones only and misses some. Of about 510,000 clones listed, around 79% are singletons. Unsorted samples relied on 80 million to 95 million PBMCs, which served as the source of genomic DNA. The sequence derives from a woman aged 40 to 50 in good health. Some clones in this sample may be carry-over from other donors' samples. Sequenced input: PBMCs.

The CDR3 spells CASSGTSGRVGRPYNEQFF. CDR3 coding DNA: TGCGCCAGCAGTGGGACTAGCGGGAGGGTTGGGAGGCCTTACAATGAGCAGTTCTTC. The chain has TRBV10-1 and TRBJ2-1; 15 nucleotides agree with TRBD2. With V trimmed by 4 bases and J by 4 bases, 11 bases remained unmatched. The CDR3 runs 19 residues. In germline, CDR1 is WNHNN, CDR2 SYGVQD (reference sequence).